The present entry profiles one T cell receptor (beta chain) with its context. This entry comes from a study of CD8 T cells in Susac syndrome. The germline V gene encodes CDR1 SGHVS and CDR2 FNYEAQ. The V gene lost 5 bases and the J gene lost 6 bases, with 11 bases spanning the gap. CDR3 length: 13 residues. The RNA input was 0.5 to 1 ug, and it was reverse transcribed with random hexamers. It was immunoSEQ multiplex PCR that amplified TCR beta CDR3 across 54 Vbeta and 13 Jbeta. TCRdb used MiXCR to reprocess the immunoSEQ multiplex PCR reads, holding one entry per CDR3 protein. The sample has around 140,000 distinct CDR3 sequences, 75% to 90% seen once. Sequencing of TCR beta drew on CD8+ and CD4+ T cells from blood. It was negative isolation that provided the CD8+ and CD4+ T cells, whereas TEMRA cells were enriched by FACS.

The sequencing input was CD8+ T cells from PBMCs. The TCR was taken from a human donor with multiple sclerosis. The chain has TRBV7-6 and TRBJ1-5; D unclear. CDR3 in DNA: TGTGCCAGCAGCCTGGGGTTCGGTCAGCCCCAGCATTTT. Translating gives CASSLGFGQPQHF.